This is a list of T cell receptor beta chains from one sample in a study of OX40 agonist ivuxolimab in advanced cancers. Produced via immunoSEQ multiplex PCR; TCRdb's table is partial and in-frame only. This table holds 40,000 to 50,000 clones, under 90% found once. Sequenced material: CD4+ or CD8+ T cells sorted from blood, taken in a trial of the OX40 agonist ivuxolimab. The receptors come from an adult with an advanced solid tumor such as melanoma, head and neck, liver or kidney cancer. CDR3s include the opening cysteine and the closing phenylalanine or tryptophan. A D gene is named only where the DNA matches it firmly. Not all rows give a size; the values are once, few, many and, for expanded clones, a class.

CDR3aa: CASSTRTGWSYNEQFF
CDR3nt: TGTGCCAGCAGTACACGGACAGGATGGTCCTACAATGAGCAGTTCTTC
v_gene: TRBV5-6
len: 16
abundance: NA
d_gene: TRBD1
j_gene: TRBJ2-1

CDR3aa: CSAEQGGGTEAFF
CDR3nt: TGCAGCGCAGAACAGGGTGGGGGCACTGAAGCTTTCTTT
v_gene: TRBV29-1
len: 13
abundance: NA
d_gene: NA
j_gene: TRBJ1-1

CDR3aa: CASTTGNNEQFF
CDR3nt: TGCGCCAGCACGACCGGGAACAATGAGCAGTTCTTC
v_gene: TRBV5-1
len: 12
abundance: NA
d_gene: NA
j_gene: TRBJ2-1

CDR3aa: CASSLPPGETQYF
CDR3nt: TGTGCCAGCAGCTTGCCCCCAGGGGAGACCCAGTACTTC
v_gene: TRBV5-4
len: 13
abundance: NA
d_gene: NA
j_gene: TRBJ2-5

CDR3aa: CASSAATIAGQPQHF
CDR3nt: TGTGCCAGCAGTGCGGCGACAATAGCAGGTCAGCCCCAGCATTTT
v_gene: TRBV2
len: 15
abundance: NA
d_gene: NA
j_gene: TRBJ1-5

CDR3aa: CASGLSGDTIYF
CDR3nt: TGTGCCAGCGGGTTGTCGGGAGACACCATATATTTT
v_gene: TRBV6-1
len: 12
abundance: NA
d_gene: NA
j_gene: TRBJ1-3

CDR3aa: CASSYQTGGLVGELFF
CDR3nt: TGTGCCAGCAGTTACCAGACAGGGGGTCTGGTTGGGGAACTGTTTTTT
v_gene: TRBV6-5
len: 16
abundance: NA
d_gene: TRBD1
j_gene: TRBJ1-4

CDR3aa: CASSPPAGLTDTQYF
CDR3nt: TGTGCCAGCTCACCACCTGCAGGATTGACAGATACGCAGTATTTT
v_gene: TRBV18
len: 15
abundance: NA
d_gene: NA
j_gene: TRBJ2-3

CDR3aa: CASSEGTWGGELFF
CDR3nt: TGTGCCAGCAGTGAAGGGACTTGGGGCGGGGAGCTGTTTTTT
v_gene: TRBV6-1
len: 14
abundance: few
d_gene: NA
j_gene: TRBJ2-2

CDR3aa: CASSPLRGTYTQYF
CDR3nt: TGTGCCAGCAGCCCCCTCAGAGGCACTTATACGCAGTATTTT
v_gene: TRBV11-2
len: 14
abundance: NA
d_gene: NA
j_gene: TRBJ2-3

CDR3aa: CASSVGWEAFF
CDR3nt: TGTGCCAGCAGTGTGGGCTGGGAAGCTTTCTTT
v_gene: TRBV28
len: 11
abundance: few
d_gene: NA
j_gene: TRBJ1-1

CDR3aa: CASSLPGGAGPSF
CDR3nt: TGTGCCAGCAGCCTCCCCGGGGGGGCCGGGCCGTCATTT
v_gene: TRBV5-4
len: 13
abundance: NA
d_gene: NA
j_gene: TRBJ1-1

CDR3aa: CASSSHVGTGTTRTEAFF
CDR3nt: TGCGCCAGCAGCTCCCACGTCGGGACAGGGACCACTCGGACTGAAGCTTTCTTT
v_gene: TRBV5-1
len: 18
abundance: NA
d_gene: TRBD1
j_gene: TRBJ1-1

CDR3aa: CASSLGGNNSPLHF
CDR3nt: TGCGCCAGCAGCTTGGGGGGGAATAATTCACCCCTCCACTTT
v_gene: TRBV5-1
len: 14
abundance: NA
d_gene: NA
j_gene: TRBJ1-6

CDR3aa: CASSLGTARNNSPLHF
CDR3nt: TGTGCCAGCAGCTTAGGGACAGCCCGTAATAATTCACCCCTCCACTTT
v_gene: TRBV5-5
len: 16
abundance: NA
d_gene: TRBD1
j_gene: TRBJ1-6

CDR3aa: CASTTGVNEKLFF
CDR3nt: TGTGCCAGCACCACGGGGGTAAATGAAAAACTGTTTTTT
v_gene: TRBV6-5
len: 13
abundance: few
d_gene: NA
j_gene: TRBJ1-4

CDR3aa: CASSLDWQAQYF
CDR3nt: TGTGCCAGCAGCTTAGACTGGCAGGCCCAGTACTTC
v_gene: TRBV7-2
len: 12
abundance: NA
d_gene: NA
j_gene: TRBJ2-5

CDR3aa: CAWSNQGGEGYTF
CDR3nt: TGTGCCTGGAGTAATCAGGGGGGAGAGGGCTACACCTTC
v_gene: TRBV30
len: 13
abundance: NA
d_gene: TRBD1
j_gene: TRBJ1-2